This T cell receptor (beta chain) was captured by sequencing in a study of CD8 T cells in Susac syndrome. Random hexamers served to reverse transcribe roughly 0.45 to 1 ug RNA. By means of immunoSEQ multiplex PCR, TCR beta CDR3 spanning 54 Vbeta and 13 Jbeta underwent amplification. Each CDR3 protein is one row after TCRdb ran MiXCR on the immunoSEQ multiplex PCR reads. In the table there are about 150,000 distinct CDR3 sequences, approximately 95% of which are singletons. The CDR3 extends over 14 amino acids. Germline trimming cut 6 bases from V and 5 bases from J; bases unmatched to any gene: 7. The sample was CD4+ T cells from PBMCs. The clonotype was recovered from a human donor with Susac syndrome. The rearrangement uses TRBV12-3 or TRBV12-4 and TRBJ1-5; 7 bases align to TRBD1. The CDR3 DNA sequence: TGTGCCAGCAGCCAAGGACAGGCTCATCAGCCCCAGCATTTT. Protein sequence: CASSQGQAHQPQHF.